These 4 T cell receptor beta chains were all obtained from the same sample, sequenced in a study of CD8 T cells in ankylosing spondylitis. Via MiXCR, TCRdb re-called the 5' RACE reads, giving one row per CDR3 protein. This table has 250,000 to 400,000 distinct CDR3 sequences, approximately 10% appearing once. The sequenced material came from blood, either unsorted or a sorted T cell fraction (not recorded which). Receptors were obtained from a female donor with ankylosing spondylitis or in good health (not recorded which).

In this sample, this clonotype turned up many times. The gene calls are TRBV12-3 or TRBV12-4 and TRBJ1-1; D remains unclear. This CDR3 is 16 amino acids long. V was shortened by 3 bases and J by 5 bases, with 19 bases between the two germline ends. In nucleotides, the CDR3 is TGTGCCAGCAGTTTCGTACCCAAACTATTAGGGACTGAAGCTTTCTTT. Amino acids: CASSFVPKLLGTEAFF.

Ten or more counts support this clonotype. The chain is built from TRBV20-1 and TRBJ1-1; D unresolved. The length of the CDR3 is 17 residues. Germline assignment: CDR1 DFQATT and CDR2 SNEGSKA (reference sequence). Trimming removed 4 bases from V and 2 bases from J, with 23 bases in between. The CDR3 loop is CSAISPLTYRENTEAFF. The CDR3, as DNA: TGCAGTGCTATATCACCCCTTACGTACAGAGAAAACACTGAAGCTTTCTTT.

Ten or more counts support this clonotype. The chain links TRBV6-5 to TRBJ1-1, with D possibly matching TRBD1 (5 bases). CDR3 size: 15 residues. V was pared by 0 bases and J by 4 bases, with 12 bases between. The germline V gene encodes CDR1 MNHEY and CDR2 SVGAGI. The chain's CDR3 is CASSYSGGPVTEAFF. As DNA, the CDR3 is TGTGCCAGCAGTTACTCGGGGGGACCCGTCACTGAAGCTTTCTTT.

This clonotype was seen a few times. This chain uses TRBV20-1 with TRBJ2-7; D not resolved. This CDR3 has 12 amino acids. Germline lookup yields CDR1 DFQATT and CDR2 SNEGSKA (reference sequence). Deletions cut 2 bases from V and 5 bases from J, with 10 bases between. The CDR3 DNA is TGCAGTGCTAGAAGAGCAGTCGACGAGCAGTACTTC. Its protein product is CSARRAVDEQYF.